The 8 T cell receptor beta chains in this list originate from one sample, sequenced in a study of blood T cell repertoires in COVID-19 (dated by TCRdb to 2020 to 2021). The library was produced with the immunoSEQ multiplex PCR assay. TCRdb limited this immuneACCESS table to in-frame rearrangements with V and J called. A share of clones is missing; checked studies link under half to unresolved V genes, and the rest is unexplained. This sample has fewer than 70,000 clones in its table, and 85% to 95% of those were observed once. The top ten constitute approximately 4.6% of the sample. The sequenced sample was peripheral blood. The receptors were gathered from a man between 50 and 59 years old with active COVID-19.

The chain couples TRBV6-5 to TRBJ1-1, with 7 nucleotides matching TRBD1. Trimming cost V 8 bases and J 7 bases; bases outside gene matches: 16. Per germline, CDR1 MNHEY and CDR2 SVGAGI. This CDR3 is built from 15 residues. Here the CDR3 reads CASVTKGAGRNEAFF. CDR3 nucleotides: TGTGCCAGCGTAACCAAGGGGGCGGGGAGGAATGAAGCTTTCTTT.

In this sample, this clone turned up once. V is TRBV9 and J is TRBJ2-7; 9 bases agree with TRBD2. The CDR3 is 16 residues long. Germline V CDR1 and CDR2: SGDLS, YYNGEE. The V segment lost 3 bases and the J segment 1 base; nucleotides outside the gene matches: 8. CDR3 DNA: TGTGCCAGCAGCGCGCCGTCGGGACTAGCATCCTACGAGCAGTACTTC. As protein: CASSAPSGLASYEQYF.

This clone was seen only once. The chain combines TRBV5-4 with TRBJ2-1; 8 positions match TRBD2. Per germline, CDR1 SGHNT and CDR2 YYREEE (reference sequence). This CDR3 region has 15 residues. V lost 4 bases, J lost 8 bases, and 11 bases stayed unmatched. DNA for the CDR3: TGTGCCAGCAGCCCCACCGGGACTAGTCTGCATGAGCAGTTCTTC. This gives the protein CASSPTGTSLHEQFF.

Written as DNA, the CDR3 is TGTGCCAGCAGCATAACCACGCGTACTGAAGCTTTCTTT. Its translation is CASSITTRTEAFF. V gene TRBV6-5 combines with J gene TRBJ1-1, with D uncertain. The CDR3 is made up of 13 amino acids. Germline loops: CDR1 MNHEY, CDR2 SVGAGI. V was shortened by 6 bases and J by 5 bases, with 13 bases between the two germline ends.

The V gene is TRBV11-3, the J gene TRBJ2-3; 7 nucleotides line up with TRBD2. The CDR3 length is 15 residues. Germline values: CDR1 SGHNT, CDR2 YENEEA. V dropped 1 base and J dropped 1; count of bases not matched to a gene: 2. CDR3 nucleotides: TGTGCCAGCAGCTTAGTGGCGGGGGGCACAGATACGCAGTATTTT. It specifies CASSLVAGGTDTQYF.

In its sample, this clone is medium-sized. V is TRBV28 and J is TRBJ2-7; D might be TRBD2 (6 bases). Per the germline V gene, CDR1 is MDHEN and CDR2 is SYDVKM. V lost 2 bases to trimming and J lost 3 bases, with 17 bases between them. The CDR3 has 16 residues. In DNA, the CDR3 is TGTGCCAGCAGTTTAACCGGGACTCTCCCCCTCTACGAGCAGTACTTC. It encodes CASSLTGTLPLYEQYF.

The V call is TRBV6-5, the J call TRBJ1-5, with 7 bases aligning to TRBD1. The CDR3 consists of 15 residues. Germline V gene lookup returns CDR1 MNHEY and CDR2 SVGAGI. V was clipped by 6 bases and J by 2 bases; unmatched bases: 7. CDR3 nucleotides: TGTGCCAGCAGCGCACAGGGGTATGGCAATCAGCCCCAGCATTTT. Translated: CASSAQGYGNQPQHF.

J is TRBJ2-1 and V is TRBV28, with 7 bases aligning to TRBD2. CDR1 is MDHEN, CDR2 SYDVKM, per germline. The CDR3 runs 16 residues. V was pared by 1 base and J by 8 bases, with 11 bases of the junction left unmatched. CDR3 nucleotides: TGTGCCAGCAGTTTATATGGACTAGTAAAGTTCCATGAGCAGTTCTTC. Translating it yields CASSLYGLVKFHEQFF. Supplemented by reference TRBV28 and TRBJ2-1, the full variable domain reads DVKVTQSSRYLVKRTGEKVFLECVQDMDHENMFWYRQDPGLGLRLIYFSYDVKMKEKGDIPEGYSVSREKKERFSLILESASTNQTSMYLCASSLYGLVKFHEQFFGPGTRLTVL.